Shown below are 32 T cell receptor beta chains from a single sample sequenced in a study of spatial heterogeneity in lung cancer. Broader study findings: Tumor mutation count correlated with how many alpha and beta TCRs expanded intratumorally.

Time point noted: sample taken at primary tumor resection. No cognate antigen is known for these TCRs. TCRdb reprocessed the 5' RACE reads via MiXCR and lists one record per CDR3 protein. Among thousands of distinct CDR3 sequences, 49% were seen once, and the ten largest hold approximately 63%. The specimen was lung tumor tissue, collected at surgery. Source of these receptors: a male donor with early-stage non-small cell lung cancer.

Points on this clonotype: As an off-target read in a library built for alpha chains, this beta chain has a frequency of little significance. The J gene is TRBJ2-3, the V gene TRBV5-1; tentative D call: TRBD1 (5 bases). CDR3 length: 13 amino acids. The V end lost 3 bases, the J end lost 6 bases, and 11 bases lay between the germline ends. Germline CDR1 and CDR2: SGHRS and YFSETQ. CDR3 nucleotide sequence: TGCGCCAGCAGCTGGGGCAAAATGGATACGCAGTATTTT. This sequence encodes CASSWGKMDTQYF.

By share, this clonotype ranks as medium-sized. This beta chain slipped into a library made for alpha chains as a stray read, so its size is not meaningful. The rearrangement uses TRBV11-3 and TRBJ2-3, with 9 bases fitting TRBD2. CDR3 length: 14 amino acids. The trim removed 1 base at V and 6 bases at J, leaving 2 bases unmatched. CDR1 is SGHNT and CDR2 is YENEEA in the germline V gene. CDR3 DNA sequence: TGTGCCAGCAGCTTAGTAGCGGGAGCCGATACGCAGTATTTT. It codes for CASSLVAGADTQYF.

In its sample, this clonotype ranks as large. With the library built for alpha chains, this beta chain is off target and its frequency is not meaningful. The chain carries TRBV10-3 and TRBJ2-5; no definite D call. The CDR3 is 11 amino acids. V was trimmed by 11 bases and J by 2 bases, leaving 9 bases between them. Germline CDR1 and CDR2: ENHRY and SYGVKD. The CDR3 nucleotides are TGTGCCGCCGGACGACAAGAGACCCAGTACTTC. Translating gives CAAGRQETQYF.

Concerning this clonotype: This beta chain turned up in a library designed for alpha chains; as an off-target read, its abundance says little. The V gene is TRBV20-1, the J gene TRBJ2-1; 7 bases are a match to TRBD2. V trimming: 5 bases; J trimming: 5 bases; junction bases outside the gene matches: 12. CDR1 and CDR2 (germline): DFQATT, SNEGSKA (reference sequence). This CDR3 contains 15 residues. The CDR3 DNA sequence: TGCAGTGCTCCCCTAGCGGAGCGCCAAAACAATGAGCAGTTCTTC. Residues: CSAPLAERQNNEQFF.

As concerns this clonotype: A library prepared for alpha chains yielded this beta chain as an off-target read; its size is of little meaning. The V gene is TRBV2, the J gene TRBJ2-7; weak D call: TRBD1 (6 bases). Germline-derived CDR1 and CDR2 are SNHLY and FYNNEI. The CDR3 contains 11 residues. V was shortened by 6 bases and J by 4 bases, with 7 bases between the two germline ends. The CDR3, as DNA: TGTGCCAGCAGGGGACATTACGAGCAGTACTTC. This codes for CASRGHYEQYF.

Notes on this clonotype: Because this beta chain is a stray read in a library intended to capture alpha chains, its abundance should not be given much weight. The genes are TRBV29-1 and TRBJ2-1; TRBD1 aligns across 8 bases. CDR3 length equals 15 residues. Germline lookup yields CDR1 SQVTM and CDR2 ANQGSEA. Unmatched junction bases numbered 11, after V lost 4 bases and J lost 6 bases. In nucleotides, the CDR3 is TGCAGCGTTGGAGACAGGGGCGGAGGGTTCAATGAGCAGTTCTTC. As protein: CSVGDRGGGFNEQFF.

This clonotype was recorded a few times. As an off-target read in a library built for alpha chains, this beta chain has a frequency of little significance. This chain joins TRBV29-1 and TRBJ2-1; D is undetermined. Trimming took 6 bases from V and 9 from J, leaving 9 bases between them. Looked up from germline, CDR1 is SQVTM and CDR2 is ANQGSEA. The CDR3 sequence is 10 residues long. CDR3 region: CSVLSFEQFF. As DNA, the CDR3 is TGCAGCGTCTTGTCTTTTGAGCAGTTCTTC.

About this clonotype itself: This beta chain is a stray read from a library made for alpha chains; its abundance is not meaningful. The rearrangement uses TRBV4-3 and TRBJ2-1; no clear D gene. The ends were cut back, 0 bases at V and 8 bases at J, with 17 bases in the middle. The length of the CDR3 is 16 residues. CDR1 LGHNA and CDR2 YSLEER come from the germline V gene. CDR3: CASSQDGYSLKDEQFF. The DNA of the CDR3 is TGCGCCAGCAGCCAAGATGGATACTCCCTGAAGGATGAGCAGTTCTTC.

Of note for this clonotype: This beta chain is an unintended read in a library built for alpha chains; its size means little. The chain joins TRBV6-5 to TRBJ2-3; no definite D call. The CDR3 length is 13 residues. Germline CDR1 and CDR2: MNHEY and SVGAGI. Trimming stripped 2 bases from V and 2 bases from J, with 5 bases between. CDR3 amino acids: CASSYALTDTQYF. The CDR3 nucleotides read TGTGCCAGCAGTTACGCACTCACAGATACGCAGTATTTT.

Notes on this clonotype: The size of this beta chain means little, since it is a stray read in a library made for alpha chains. V usage is TRBV29-1 and J usage is TRBJ1-5; D is undetermined. There are 13 residues in the CDR3. Trimming took off 4 bases at V and 1 base at J, with 8 bases between the two ends. Germline V gives CDR1 SQVTM, CDR2 ANQGSEA. Here the CDR3 reads CSVVSGSNQPQHF. As DNA, the CDR3 is TGCAGCGTTGTATCAGGCAGCAATCAGCCCCAGCATTTT. The full variable domain, in which reference TRBV29-1 and TRBJ1-5 provide the parts outside the CDR3, is SAVISQKPSRDICQRGTSLTIQCQVDSQVTMMFWYRQQPGQSLTLIATANQGSEATYESGFVIDKFPISRPNLTFSTLTVSNMSPEDSSIYLCSVVSGSNQPQHFGDGTRLSIL.

With regard to this clonotype: At one end the junction does not follow the germline gene, possibly because of a read error. The library was prepared for alpha chains; this beta chain is a stray read, so its frequency means little. This sequence joins TRBV4-3 and TRBJ2-1; D gene unclear. Germline V CDR1 and CDR2: LGHNA, YSLEER. The CDR3 has 13 amino acids. Here the CDR3 DNA reads TGCGCCAGTAGCCACTTCCGGTTTGATGAGCAGTTCTTC. Amino acids: CASSHFRFDEQFF.

Turning to this clonotype: This beta chain turned up in a library designed for alpha chains; as an off-target read, its abundance says little. The gene calls are TRBV9 and TRBJ2-7; 8 nucleotides align to TRBD1. The CDR3 extends over 15 amino acids. The J segment lost 7 bases and the V segment lost 0 bases, leaving 9 bases of the junction unmatched. CDR1 is SGDLS and CDR2 is YYNGEE in the germline V gene. As DNA, the CDR3 is TGTGCCAGCAGCGTAGCCGGACAGGGCCAGGGAGAGCAGTACTTC. Translating it yields CASSVAGQGQGEQYF.

A remark on this clonotype: This beta chain was picked up by a library intended for alpha chains and is off target, so its count carries little meaning. The V gene is TRBV6-6, the J gene TRBJ2-6; no definite D call. Trimming took off 9 bases at V and 0 bases at J, with 6 bases between the two ends. Germline assignment: CDR1 MNHNY and CDR2 SVGAGI (reference sequence). The CDR3 contains 13 residues. This chain's CDR3 is CASDSSGANVLTF. CDR3 nucleotides: TGTGCCAGTGATAGCTCTGGGGCCAACGTCCTGACTTTC.

About this clonotype: For a library built for alpha chains, this beta chain is a stray read; little rests on its size. CDR3 sequence reads: CASSEFRRAGSQPQHF. The CDR3 coding sequence is TGTGCCAGCAGTGAGTTCAGGAGGGCGGGGTCTCAGCCCCAGCATTTT. The rearrangement uses TRBV28 and TRBJ1-5; D gene uncertain. Trimming took 5 bases from V and 6 from J, leaving 20 bases between them. The CDR3 extends over 16 amino acids. Germline CDR1 reads MDHEN; CDR2 reads SYDVKM.

Remarks on this clonotype: The library was built for alpha chains, so this beta chain is an off-target read and its size means little. J is TRBJ2-7 and V is TRBV4-1; 12 nucleotides align to TRBD2. Germline V gives CDR1 MGHRA, CDR2 YSYEKL. After removal of 3 bases from V and 0 bases from J, the junction contained 3 bases not matched to a gene. CDR3 size: 16 residues. CDR3 coding DNA: TGCGCCAGCAGCCACGGACTAGCGGGAATCTCCTACGAGCAGTACTTC. Protein: CASSHGLAGISYEQYF.

Comment on this clonotype: For a library built for alpha chains, this beta chain is a stray read; little rests on its size. This chain joins TRBV7-9 and TRBJ2-7; 9 bases map to TRBD1. Germline assignment: CDR1 SEHNR and CDR2 FQNEAQ (reference sequence). The CDR3 covers 15 residues. J lost 2 bases, V lost 5 bases, and 7 bases had no gene match. CDR3 region: CASSGPGQGPYEQYF. CDR3 bases: TGTGCCAGCAGCGGACCGGGACAGGGACCCTACGAGCAGTACTTC.

On this clonotype: With the library built for alpha chains, this beta chain is off target and its frequency is not meaningful. The chain carries TRBV29-1 and TRBJ2-3; D not resolved. Between the trimmed V and J ends, which lost 2 bases and 0 bases, there was a span of 12 bases. Germline V gene sequence: CDR1 SQVTM, CDR2 ANQGSEA. CDR3 size: 15 residues. The CDR3 spells CSVERVRASTDTQYF. CDR3 in DNA: TGCAGCGTTGAACGCGTAAGGGCCAGCACAGATACGCAGTATTTT.

Regarding this clonotype: The library was designed around alpha chains, so this beta chain is a stray read whose abundance carries little weight. The chain recombines TRBV3-1 with TRBJ2-7; D is possibly TRBD1 or TRBD2 (5 bases each). Trimming stripped 2 bases from V and 9 bases from J, with 14 bases between. The germline V gene encodes CDR1 LGHDT and CDR2 YNNKEL (reference sequence). The CDR3 length is 13 residues. DNA for the CDR3: TGTGCCAGCAGCCAACCCGGGACCGCGCCGCAGTACTTC. The encoded protein is CASSQPGTAPQYF.

This clonotype was picked up one time. Found in a library prepared for alpha chains, this beta chain is an off-target read, and its abundance has little meaning. The chain joins TRBV20-1 to TRBJ1-4, with D possibly TRBD1 on 6 matching bases. Trimming removed 0 bases from V and 7 bases from J, with 18 bases in between. CDR3 size: 16 residues. CDR1 is DFQATT, CDR2 SNEGSKA, per germline (reference sequence). The CDR3 region has the DNA TGCAGTGCTAGAGATAGGACAGCCCATTCCGGTGAAAAACTGTTTTTT. Amino acids: CSARDRTAHSGEKLFF.

As for this clonotype: Little can be read into the size of this beta chain, an off-target read in a library designed for alpha chains. The rearrangement uses TRBV7-9 and TRBJ2-5; D remains ambiguous. Germline CDR1 reads SEHNR; CDR2 reads FQNEAQ (reference sequence). CDR3 length equals 10 residues. Deletions cut 1 base from V and 6 bases from J, with 0 bases between. CDR3 sequence (DNA): TGTGCCAGCAGCTTAGAGACCCAGTACTTC. Amino acids: CASSLETQYF.

By frequency in the sample, this clonotype is medium-sized. Little can be read into the size of this beta chain, an off-target read in a library designed for alpha chains. The chain links TRBV27 to TRBJ2-3; D remains ambiguous. This CDR3 spans 13 amino acids. V lost 7 bases and J 0 bases, leaving 8 bases between the germline ends. Germline-derived CDR1 and CDR2 are MNHEY and SMNVEV (reference sequence). For the CDR3, the DNA is TGTGCCAGCATGGCTACTAGCACAGATACGCAGTATTTT. Encoded protein: CASMATSTDTQYF.

To note about this clonotype: This beta chain turned up in a library designed for alpha chains; as an off-target read, its abundance says little. The gene calls are TRBV7-3 and TRBJ2-2; 8 bases line up with TRBD1. V trimming: 5 bases; J trimming: 5 bases; junction bases outside the gene matches: 10. The V gene's germline CDR1 is SGHTA and CDR2 FQGTGA. This CDR3 is built from 16 residues. The CDR3 DNA reads as TGTGCCAGCAGCATATCCGGGACAGGTTTTACCGGGGAGCTGTTTTTT. It yields the protein CASSISGTGFTGELFF. Supplemented by reference TRBV7-3 and TRBJ2-2, the full variable domain reads GAGVSQTPSNKVTEKGKYVELRCDPISGHTALYWYRQSLGQGPEFLIYFQGTGAADDSGLPNDRFFAVRPEGSVSTLKIQRTERGDSAVYLCASSISGTGFTGELFFGEGSRLTVL.

This clonotype was observed a single time. A library prepared for alpha chains yielded this beta chain as an off-target read; its size is of little meaning. The rearrangement links TRBV5-6 to TRBJ2-2; 15 positions match TRBD2. Trimming took 4 bases from V and 8 from J; bases not matched to a gene: 6. The CDR3 is 16 amino acids. CDR1 and CDR2 (germline): SGHDT, YYEEEE. The CDR3 loop is CASSQGLAGGSGELFF. CDR3 in DNA: TGTGCCAGCAGCCAGGGACTAGCGGGAGGATCTGGGGAGCTGTTTTTT.

Within the sample, this clonotype is medium-sized. Within a library made for alpha chains, this beta chain is off target, and its count is uninformative. The chain carries TRBV6-5 and TRBJ2-2; 9 nucleotides line up with TRBD1. Per germline, CDR1 MNHEY and CDR2 SVGAGI. With 8 bases clipped from V and 5 bases from J, the junction kept 6 bases outside the gene matches. CDR3 size: 14 residues. CDR3 nucleotides: TGTGCCAGCGGGGGACAGGGTGGAACCGGGGAGCTGTTTTTT. Translating it yields CASGGQGGTGELFF.

With respect to this clonotype: In a library made to pick up alpha chains, this beta chain is a stray read with a size that means little. This sequence joins TRBV27 and TRBJ2-4, with TRBD2 identical over 10 bases. The V and J ends lost 5 bases and 3 bases, in that order; junction bases with no gene match: 7. The CDR3 runs to 16 residues. Germline CDR1 MNHEY, CDR2 SMNVEV (reference sequence). Written as DNA, the CDR3 is TGTGCCAGCAGTCGACTAGCGGGTGCTGGCAAAAACATTCAGTACTTC. Translation gives CASSRLAGAGKNIQYF.

Details on this clonotype: This beta chain appears as a stray read in a library generated for alpha chains; its size is not informative. The chain uses TRBV3-1 and TRBJ2-7; 15 bases map to TRBD2. This CDR3 contains 20 residues. Looked up from germline, CDR1 is LGHDT and CDR2 is YNNKEL (reference sequence). V shed 5 bases, J shed 1 base, and the junction held 15 bases outside the gene matches. The CDR3 loop reads CASSDLSGTSGGQSSYEQYF. DNA of the CDR3: TGTGCCAGCAGCGATTTATCCGGGACTAGCGGGGGGCAATCTTCCTACGAGCAGTACTTC.

This clonotype was observed a handful of times. In a library made to pick up alpha chains, this beta chain is a stray read with a size that means little. This rearrangement joins TRBV6-2 or TRBV6-3 to TRBJ2-7; D ambiguous. Looked up from germline, CDR1 is MNHEY and CDR2 is SVGEGT. V lost 2 bases to trimming and J lost 0 bases, with 5 bases between them. The CDR3 runs to 13 residues. CDR3 amino acids: CASSYLPSYEQYF. As DNA, the CDR3 is TGTGCCAGCAGTTACCTCCCCTCCTACGAGCAGTACTTC.

By frequency in the sample, this clonotype is medium-sized. Because this beta chain is a stray read in a library intended to capture alpha chains, its abundance should not be given much weight. The chain couples TRBV29-1 to TRBJ2-2; 9 nucleotides align to TRBD1. Germline CDR1 SQVTM, CDR2 ANQGSEA. The CDR3 has 14 residues. J lost 9 bases, V lost 4 bases, and 9 bases had no gene match. CDR3: CSVGGTGTGRELFF. The CDR3 DNA follows: TGCAGCGTTGGGGGGACCGGGACAGGGCGGGAGCTGTTTTTT.

Notes on this clonotype: Since it is a stray read in a library aimed at alpha chains, this beta chain has a size that is not meaningful. The rearrangement links TRBV7-9 to TRBJ2-2; 8 bases match TRBD1. Germline V gene lookup returns CDR1 SEHNR and CDR2 FQNEAQ (reference sequence). There are 15 residues in the CDR3. V shed 7 bases and J 4 bases; nucleotides not matched to a gene: 8. This CDR3 is CASILDRAPTGELFF. As DNA, the CDR3 is TGTGCCAGCATCCTGGACAGGGCCCCCACCGGGGAGCTGTTTTTT.

This clonotype is labeled large (0.1 to 1%). This beta chain turned up in a library designed for alpha chains; as an off-target read, its abundance says little. This sequence joins TRBV10-2 and TRBJ2-3; a possible D gene is TRBD1 (5 bases). The germline gives CDR1 WSHSY, CDR2 SAAADI. V gave up 7 bases and J gave up 1 base, with 15 bases separating them. The CDR3 spans 15 residues. The CDR3 DNA sequence: TGCGCCAGCACCCTGACAGCGACCCGCACAGATACGCAGTATTTT. Its translation: CASTLTATRTDTQYF.

Note on this clonotype: This beta chain is an off-target read within a library intended for alpha chains, so its frequency means little. The rearrangement joins TRBV3-1 to TRBJ2-5, with 9 bases fitting TRBD1. The CDR3 is made up of 15 amino acids. Germline V gene sequence: CDR1 LGHDT, CDR2 YNNKEL (reference sequence). J was trimmed by 2 bases and V by 0 bases; bases with no gene match: 1. This chain's CDR3 is CASSQEGTGQETQYF. As DNA, the CDR3 is TGTGCCAGCAGCCAAGAGGGGACAGGGCAAGAGACCCAGTACTTC.

Relative to its sample, this clonotype is medium-sized (0.01 to 0.1%). This beta chain represents an off-target read in a library built for alpha chains; its size is of limited meaning. The J gene is TRBJ2-2, the V gene TRBV4-3; 10 nucleotides line up with TRBD1. This CDR3 region has 14 residues. With V trimmed by 6 bases and J by 4 bases, 2 bases remained unmatched. CDR1 and CDR2 (germline): LGHNA, YSLEER. The CDR3 bases are TGCGCCAGCAGTCGGGACAGGGGCACCGGGGAGCTGTTTTTT. Translated: CASSRDRGTGELFF.